What follows are 25 T cell receptor beta chains derived from one specimen sequenced in a study of blood T cells in healthy people across ages. Primers used in a second PCR of about 6 to 11 cycles were a sample-barcoded 5' primer and a J-beta primer mix. TCRdb fed the 5' RACE reads into MiXCR, producing one record per CDR3 protein. This table holds about 1.1 million distinct CDR3 sequences, around two fifths found once. The sample was blood. The receptor set was obtained from a man younger than 35 in good health.

This clonotype was seen only a few times. CDR3 nucleotide sequence: TGTGCCAGCACCCCGTCCGGCGAAGATGAGCAGTTCTTC. Its translation: CASTPSGEDEQFF. The genes are TRBV6-6 and TRBJ2-1; D unclear. Germline-derived CDR1 and CDR2 are MNHNY and SVGAGI (reference sequence). The CDR3 runs to 13 residues. V was clipped by 7 bases and J by 8 bases, with 15 bases between them.

This chain joins TRBV7-2 and TRBJ2-1, with D uncertain. The J call may not be correct, given that the DNA end is closer to TRBJ2-7. CDR3 length: 16 residues. Looked up from germline, CDR1 is SGHTA and CDR2 is FQGNSA. The CDR3: CASSLSASSSYNEQYF. DNA for the CDR3: TGTGCCAGCAGCTTATCGGCGAGCTCCTCCTACAATGAGCAGTACTTC.

This clonotype was seen only once. The J gene is TRBJ2-2, the V gene TRBV4-1, with D unresolved. Germline CDR1 reads MGHRA; CDR2 reads YSYEKL. V gave up 2 bases and J gave up 2 bases, with 15 bases separating them. CDR3 size: 17 residues. CDR3 amino acids: CASSQHLSGTNTGELFF. The CDR3 DNA reads as TGCGCCAGCAGCCAACACCTGTCCGGAACCAACACCGGGGAGCTGTTTTTT.

A word on this clonotype: The junction and the germline gene differ at one end; a read error may be behind it. This sequence joins TRBV12-3 or TRBV12-4 and TRBJ2-1; D call uncertain. The CDR3 contains 15 residues. The CDR3 protein is CAGSPPGLGYNEQFF. The CDR3, as DNA: TGTGCCGGCAGCCCACCCGGTTTGGGCTACAATGAGCAGTTCTTC.

V gene TRBV25-1 combines with J gene TRBJ2-5, with 7 bases fitting TRBD1. The J call may not be correct, given that the DNA end is closer to TRBJ2-7. The germline CDR1 and CDR2 sequences are MGHDK and SYGVNS. This CDR3 spans 13 amino acids. CDR3 loop: CASSIGTGDEQYF. DNA for the CDR3: TGTGCCAGCAGTATTGGTACAGGGGACGAGCAGTACTTC.

The chain joins TRBV18 to TRBJ2-5; no clear D gene. V was shortened by 0 bases and J by 4 bases, with 9 bases between the two germline ends. Germline V gene data show CDR1 as KGHSH and CDR2 as LQKENI. The CDR3 length is 14 residues. As DNA, the CDR3 is TGTGCCAGCTCACCACCTGGGGTTCCAGAGACCCAGTACTTC. Translation gives CASSPPGVPETQYF.

CDR3 bases: TGTGCCAGCAGCGCCCTGGGACAGCATTTCACAGATACGCAGTATTTT. This encodes CASSALGQHFTDTQYF. The chain is built from TRBV2 and TRBJ2-3; TRBD1 matches at 7 bases. Germline V gene data show CDR1 as SNHLY and CDR2 as FYNNEI. Germline trimming cut 6 bases from V and 2 bases from J; bases unmatched to any gene: 11. This CDR3 spans 16 amino acids.

The chain joins TRBV7-2 to TRBJ1-3; D is unresolved. V lost 1 base, J lost 4 bases, and 8 bases lay in between. The CDR3 covers 14 residues. CDR1 and CDR2 from the germline V gene are SGHTA and FQGNSA. The CDR3 reads CASSLGGLGNTIYF. CDR3 sequence (DNA): TGTGCCAGCAGCTTAGGGGGATTGGGAAACACCATATATTTT.

This clonotype turned up a few times. The DNA of the CDR3 is TGCGCCAGCAGCCCAGACGGATTAAAAAAAAGCTCCTACAATGAGCAGTTCTTC. This translates into CASSPDGLKKSSYNEQFF. V gene TRBV5-1 combines with J gene TRBJ2-1; D unclear. Trimming pared 4 bases from V and 0 bases from J, leaving 20 bases between. CDR1 and CDR2 from the germline V gene are SGHRS and YFSETQ. CDR3 length: 18 residues.

Only one count was recorded for this clonotype. CDR3 region: CSARDHRDVNEKLFF. In DNA, the CDR3 is TGCAGTGCTAGAGACCACCGGGACGTTAATGAAAAACTGTTTTTT. V is TRBV20-1 and J is TRBJ1-4; D may be TRBD1 (5 bases). Germline CDR1 DFQATT, CDR2 SNEGSKA (reference sequence). The germline V and J ends were trimmed by 0 bases and 4 bases, with 12 bases remaining between them. The CDR3 totals 15 residues.

A few counts support this clonotype. The CDR3 coding sequence is TGCAGCGTTGAGTCCGTACCCACAGATACGCAGTATTTT. As protein: CSVESVPTDTQYF. The gene calls are TRBV29-1 and TRBJ2-3; D gene unclear. V gave up 3 bases and J gave up 2 bases, with 9 bases separating them. The CDR3 length is 13 residues. Germline-derived CDR1 and CDR2 are SQVTM and ANQGSEA.

This clonotype was seen only a few times. This chain uses TRBV6-5 with TRBJ1-5; possible D gene TRBD1, 5 bases. Trimming took off 6 bases at V and 5 bases at J, with 14 bases between the two ends. Germline V gene lookup returns CDR1 MNHEY and CDR2 SVGAGI. This CDR3 comprises 14 residues. The CDR3 protein is CASSTGTSHQPQHF. The CDR3 coding sequence is TGTGCCAGCAGCACCGGGACTTCGCATCAGCCCCAGCATTTT.

In its sample, this clonotype was seen a few times. The chain combines TRBV7-2 with TRBJ1-2, with 7 bases matching TRBD1. V gave up 1 base and J gave up 6 bases; unmatched junction bases: 5. The germline CDR1 and CDR2 sequences are SGHTA and FQGNSA. The CDR3 totals 14 residues. CDR3 coding DNA: TGTGCCAGCAGCTTAGATCAGGGGGTCGATGGCTACACCTTC. Protein: CASSLDQGVDGYTF.

This clonotype was seen a few times. This sequence joins TRBV5-6 and TRBJ1-2, with 7 positions matching TRBD1. J gave up 6 bases and V 2 bases, and 1 base lay outside the gene matches. The CDR3 extends over 12 amino acids. In germline, CDR1 is SGHDT, CDR2 YYEEEE. The CDR3 DNA reads as TGTGCCAGCAGCTTCGGACAGGATGGCTACACCTTC. Protein sequence: CASSFGQDGYTF.

Written as DNA, the CDR3 is TGTGCCAGCAGCTCGACTAGCGGGGGGAACACAGATACGCAGTATTTT. Translation gives CASSSTSGGNTDTQYF. V is TRBV7-9 and J is TRBJ2-3; 13 bases agree with TRBD2. V was pared by 4 bases and J by 2 bases, with 3 bases of the junction left unmatched. CDR1 SEHNR and CDR2 FQNEAQ come from the germline V gene (reference sequence). This CDR3 is built from 16 residues.

In regard to this clonotype: A read error likely explains this, since a far larger clone differs by one base. The CDR3 region has the DNA TGTGCCAGCAGTTTAGGGACAGCTAGCGCAGATACGCAGTATTTT. Translated: CASSLGTASADTQYF. V and J are TRBV12-3 or TRBV12-4 and TRBJ2-3; D assignment may be TRBD1 or TRBD2 (6 bases each). V was trimmed by 1 base and J by 4 bases, leaving 12 bases between them. The CDR3 consists of 15 residues.

In its sample, this clonotype was seen a few times. The chain uses TRBV3-1 and TRBJ2-1; D not certain. V lost 4 bases and J lost 0, with 13 bases in between. The germline CDR1 and CDR2 sequences are LGHDT and YNNKEL (reference sequence). This CDR3 has 16 amino acids. CDR3 sequence: CASSPFPLCSYNEQFF. In DNA form, the CDR3 reads TGTGCCAGCAGCCCCTTCCCACTGTGCTCCTACAATGAGCAGTTCTTC.

The V gene is TRBV20-1, the J gene TRBJ1-2; possible D gene TRBD1, 5 bases. CDR3 length: 16 amino acids. The germline CDR1 and CDR2 sequences are DFQATT and SNEGSKA (reference sequence). The ends were cut back, 0 bases at V and 0 bases at J, with 14 bases in the middle. The chain's CDR3 is CSARDLLGLPNYGYTF. The CDR3 nucleotides are TGCAGTGCTAGAGATCTCTTGGGGCTGCCTAACTATGGCTACACCTTC.

The CDR3 here is CASSYSRTGDTDTQYF. CDR3 nucleotide sequence: TGTGCCAGCAGTTACTCGAGGACAGGGGACACAGATACGCAGTATTTT. V and J are TRBV6-5 and TRBJ2-3, with 9 bases identical to TRBD1. The J segment lost 2 bases and the V segment lost 0 bases, leaving 3 bases of the junction unmatched. CDR1 is MNHEY and CDR2 is SVGAGI in the germline V gene. The CDR3 totals 16 residues.

The chain recombines TRBV6-6 with TRBJ1-5; D not certain. The CDR3 totals 16 residues. CDR1 MNHNY and CDR2 SVGAGI come from the germline V gene (reference sequence). Trimming left V 8 bases short and J 2 bases short, with 19 bases between. CDR3: CASAPSWVGGNQPQHF. CDR3 bases: TGTGCCAGCGCGCCCAGTTGGGTGGGAGGCAATCAGCCCCAGCATTTT.

The CDR3 region is CAMRREGIVDTEAFF. The CDR3 DNA follows: TGTGCCATGCGCCGGGAGGGTATTGTGGACACTGAAGCTTTCTTT. V gene TRBV10-3 combines with J gene TRBJ1-1; D unresolved. V lost 9 bases and J 3 bases, leaving 20 bases between the germline ends. CDR1 ENHRY and CDR2 SYGVKD come from the germline V gene. This CDR3 contains 15 residues.

The DNA of the CDR3 is TGTGCCAGCAGCACACAGGGGGTTCTTAACACTGAAGCTTTCTTT. Its protein product is CASSTQGVLNTEAFF. V is TRBV7-2 and J is TRBJ1-1; TRBD1 agrees at 8 bases. The CDR3 contains 15 residues. J lost 2 bases, V lost 5 bases, and 7 bases had no gene match. CDR1 is SGHTA, CDR2 FQGNSA, per germline.

Only a few counts were recorded for this clonotype. The gene calls are TRBV27 and TRBJ1-2; D perhaps matches TRBD1 (5 bases). Looked up from germline, CDR1 is MNHEY and CDR2 is SMNVEV (reference sequence). The CDR3 sequence is 13 residues long. With 6 bases removed from V and 2 bases from J, the gap between germline ends came to 10 bases. The DNA for the CDR3 is TGTGCCAGCAGACGGGGACTCAACTATGGCTACACCTTC. It yields the protein CASRRGLNYGYTF.

The chain uses TRBV6-1 and TRBJ2-5; D is unclear. The CDR3 spans 12 residues. CDR1 is MNHNS and CDR2 is SASEGT in the germline V gene. With 6 bases removed from V and 9 bases from J, the gap between germline ends came to 14 bases. The CDR3 DNA reads TGTGCCAGCAGCGAACTCTATAGGGCCCAGTACTTC. Its translation: CASSELYRAQYF.

The chain joins TRBV29-1 to TRBJ2-1; TRBD2 is a possible D gene (6 bases). This CDR3 is 14 amino acids long. With 4 bases removed from V and 1 base from J, the gap between germline ends came to 11 bases. From germline, CDR1 is SQVTM and CDR2 ANQGSEA. The CDR3 reads CSVVGTVSYNEQFF. The CDR3 nucleotides are TGCAGCGTTGTGGGGACTGTTTCCTACAATGAGCAGTTCTTC.